The 3 T cell receptor beta chains below were found in one sample sequenced in a study of shared clonotypes between healthy human individuals. Using immunoSEQ multiplex PCR, the repertoire was profiled, and TCRdb retains in-frame clones only, with some absent. The table has roughly 500,000 clones, around 73% seen once. The sample was PBMCs. These receptors came from a woman in her thirties or forties in good health. Some clones in this sample may be carry-over from other donors' samples.

Only a few counts were recorded for this clone. The chain has TRBV29-1 and TRBJ1-1; D not resolved. CDR1 and CDR2 from the germline V gene are SQVTM and ANQGSEA. The CDR3 is 10 residues long. The V end lost 2 bases, the J end lost 2 bases, and 0 bases lay between the germline ends. This CDR3 reads CSVENTEAFF. The CDR3 DNA follows: TGCAGCGTTGAAAACACTGAAGCTTTCTTT.

The J gene is TRBJ2-1, the V gene TRBV4-3; no clear D. The germline V gene encodes CDR1 LGHNA and CDR2 YSLEER. V dropped 0 bases and J dropped 13 bases, with 19 bases sitting between them. The CDR3 runs to 15 residues. Here the CDR3 reads CASSQDRWIRKGQFF. The CDR3 nucleotides are TGCGCCAGCAGCCAAGATCGGTGGATAAGGAAGGGACAGTTCTTC.

The genes are TRBV5-5 and TRBJ2-7; D uncertain. Germline V gives CDR1 SGHKS, CDR2 YYEKEE (reference sequence). The CDR3 has 14 residues. Trimming pared 0 bases from V and 2 bases from J, leaving 9 bases between. CDR3 region: CASSLAPGTYEQYF. The CDR3, as DNA: TGTGCCAGCAGCTTGGCCCCGGGCACCTACGAGCAGTACTTC.